The present T cell receptor beta chain was sequenced within a study of blood T cell repertoires in COVID-19. Study-wide context: Acute and convalescent COVID-19 samples came from the United States, Italy and Spain. T cells, B-cell-depleted T cells, or PBMCs supplied cDNA or gDNA.

Sequencing used immunoSEQ multiplex PCR; TCRdb keeps in-frame clones, though not all of them. The data contain just over 300,000 clones, 70% to 90% of them singletons. Germline V gene lookup returns CDR1 KGHDR and CDR2 SFDVKD. J was trimmed by 1 base and V by 3 bases; bases with no gene match: 8. This CDR3 spans 17 amino acids. In assigning cohorts, the study relied on participant-reported clinical history. The sequencing sample was made of PBMCs or T cells enriched from blood (not recorded which). This clonotype was sampled from a young man who had recovered from COVID-19. The chain joins TRBV24-1 to TRBJ2-1; 7 bases fit TRBD1. The CDR3 protein is CATSDAQGRGSYNEQFF. CDR3 coding DNA: TGTGCCACCAGTGATGCACAGGGGCGAGGGTCCTACAATGAGCAGTTCTTC.